This T cell receptor beta chain emerged from a study of post-analysis software for immune sequencing data. Carried by the TCR beta cDNA libraries were unique molecular identifiers. The source material, about 0.9 to 10 million T cells, gave rise to 500,000 or so cDNA molecules. TCRdb redid the calling of the PCR reads with MiXCR, one entry per CDR3 protein. The sample contains 150,000 to 200,000 distinct CDR3 sequences, 30% of which appear only once. The sample consisted of blood. This receptor was identified in a girl aged 10 to 17 with multiple sclerosis.

For the CDR3, the DNA is TGTGCCAGCACCGATAATAGCGGAGTCACCGGGGAGCTGTTTTTT. Translated: CASTDNSGVTGELFF. The V call is TRBV6-5, the J call TRBJ2-2, with a possible D match to TRBD2 (6 bases). Germline CDR1 MNHEY, CDR2 SVGAGI. V gave up 7 bases and J gave up 4 bases, with 16 bases separating them. This CDR3 contains 15 residues.